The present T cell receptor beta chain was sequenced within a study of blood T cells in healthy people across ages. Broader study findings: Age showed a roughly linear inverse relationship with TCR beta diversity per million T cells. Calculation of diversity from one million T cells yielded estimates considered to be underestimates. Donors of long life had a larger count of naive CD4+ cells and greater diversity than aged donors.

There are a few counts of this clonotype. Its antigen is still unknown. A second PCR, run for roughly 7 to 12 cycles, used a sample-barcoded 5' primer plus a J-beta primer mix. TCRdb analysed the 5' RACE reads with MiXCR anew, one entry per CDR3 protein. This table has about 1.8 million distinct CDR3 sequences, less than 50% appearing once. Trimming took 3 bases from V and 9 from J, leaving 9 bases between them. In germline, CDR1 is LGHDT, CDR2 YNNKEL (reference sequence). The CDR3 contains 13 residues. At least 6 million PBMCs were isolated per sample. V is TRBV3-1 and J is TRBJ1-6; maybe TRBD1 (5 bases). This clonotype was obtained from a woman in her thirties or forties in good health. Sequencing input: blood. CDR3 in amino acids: CASSQRQTSPLHF. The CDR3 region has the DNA TGTGCCAGCAGCCAGCGACAGACTTCACCCCTCCACTTT.